The clone carrying this TCR beta chain was seen ten or more times. The sample originates from a study of T-cell reconstitution after alpha-beta-depleted transplantation in children. Unique molecular identifiers were built into the TCRbeta library. Using its own MiXCR run on the PCR reads, TCRdb lists one record per CDR3 protein. This sample carries some 120,000 distinct CDR3 sequences, approximately 22% of them seen once, and the ten largest clones take about 10%. Sequences were derived from PBMCs, mostly from graft donor cells, sampled 180 days after TCRalphabeta/CD19-depleted stem cell transplant. The clonotype comes from a male patient between 2 and 10 years old who had a stem cell transplant for chronic granulomatous disease, so the T cells may come from the graft donor.

CDR3 sequence: CASSRDRVNYGYTF. CDR3 nucleotide sequence: TGTGCCAGCAGTCGGGACAGGGTGAACTATGGCTACACCTTC. This chain joins TRBV6-5 and TRBJ1-2; 9 bases line up with TRBD1. The J segment lost 2 bases and the V segment lost 5 bases, leaving 3 bases of the junction unmatched. The CDR3 has 14 residues. From germline, CDR1 is MNHEY and CDR2 SVGAGI.